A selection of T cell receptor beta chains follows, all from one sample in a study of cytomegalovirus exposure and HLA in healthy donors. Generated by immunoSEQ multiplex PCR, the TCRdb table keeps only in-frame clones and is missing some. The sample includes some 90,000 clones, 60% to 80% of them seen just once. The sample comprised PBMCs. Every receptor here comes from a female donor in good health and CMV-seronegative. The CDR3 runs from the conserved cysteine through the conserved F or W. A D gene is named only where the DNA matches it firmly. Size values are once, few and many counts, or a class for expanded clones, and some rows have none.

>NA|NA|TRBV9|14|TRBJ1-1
TGTGCCAGCACAGGCGGGGGAAGAAGCACTGAAGCTTTCTTT
CASTGGGRSTEAFF
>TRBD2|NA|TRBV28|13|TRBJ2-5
TGTGCCATACAGCGGGAGACTAAAGAGACCCAGTACTTC
CAIQRETKETQYF
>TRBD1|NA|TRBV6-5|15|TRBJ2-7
TGTGCCAGCAGTTACTCAGGGACAGGGGGATACGAGCAGTACTTC
CASSYSGTGGYEQYF
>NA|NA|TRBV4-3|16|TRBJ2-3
TGCGCCAGCAGCCAAGATACTCAGCGGGGCACAGATACGCAGTATTTT
CASSQDTQRGTDTQYF
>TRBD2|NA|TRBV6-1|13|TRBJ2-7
TGTGCCAGCATGGCGGGAGTTCTCTACGAGCAGTACTTC
CASMAGVLYEQYF
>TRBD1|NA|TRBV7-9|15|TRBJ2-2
TGTGCCAGCAGCTCCAGACAGGGTGGGACCGGGGAGCTGTTTTTT
CASSSRQGGTGELFF
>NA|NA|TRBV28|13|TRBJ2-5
TGTGCCAGCAGTTTCCCCCCGACTGGGACCCAGTACTTC
CASSFPPTGTQYF
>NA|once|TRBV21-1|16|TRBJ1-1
TGTGCCAGCAGCAAAGCTCGGGGACACGCGAACACTGAAGCTTTCTTT
CASSKARGHANTEAFF
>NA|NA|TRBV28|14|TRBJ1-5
TGTGCCAGCATCCCGACACACAACAATCAGCCCCAGCATTTT
CASIPTHNNQPQHF
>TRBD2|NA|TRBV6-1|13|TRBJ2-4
TGTGCCAGTAGAGGACTAGCGGTAAACATTCAGTACTTC
CASRGLAVNIQYF
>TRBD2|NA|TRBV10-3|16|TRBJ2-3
TGTGCCATCATGGGGGGTAGGGGACTAGGTTCGGATACGCAGTATTTT
CAIMGGRGLGSDTQYF
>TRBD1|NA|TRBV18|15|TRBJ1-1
TGTGCCAGCTCACCACGTAGACAGGGGAACACTGAAGCTTTCTTT
CASSPRRQGNTEAFF
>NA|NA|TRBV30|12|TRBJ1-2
TGTGCCTGGAGTGACCCAGACTATGGCTACACCTTC
CAWSDPDYGYTF
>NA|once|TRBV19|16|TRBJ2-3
TGTGCCAGTAGTATACCCCGAGGGGGAGTTGCAGATACGCAGTATTTT
CASSIPRGGVADTQYF
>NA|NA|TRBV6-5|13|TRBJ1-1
TGTGCCAGCAGTTCCCCACAGGGACCGGGAGCTTTCTTT
CASSSPQGPGAFF
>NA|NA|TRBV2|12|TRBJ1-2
TGTGCCAGCACACAGCTTCTTAGGGGCTACACCTTC
CASTQLLRGYTF
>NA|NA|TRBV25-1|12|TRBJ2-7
TGTGCCAGCAGTGACAGGGGCTACGAGCAGTACTTC
CASSDRGYEQYF
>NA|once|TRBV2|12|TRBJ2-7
TGTGCCAGCAGTGGAGGAGGATACGAGCAGTACTTC
CASSGGGYEQYF
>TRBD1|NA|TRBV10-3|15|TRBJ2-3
TGTGCCATCAGTGAGTCTGGGACAGGCGGAGATACGCAGTATTTT
CAISESGTGGDTQYF
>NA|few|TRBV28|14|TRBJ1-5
TGTGCCAGCAAAGGGGTTTCAAGCAATCAGCCCCAGCATTTT
CASKGVSSNQPQHF
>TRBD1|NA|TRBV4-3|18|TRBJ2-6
TGCGCCAGCAGCCAAGGGACAGGCCCCCTCTCTGGGGCCAACGTCCTGACTTTC
CASSQGTGPLSGANVLTF
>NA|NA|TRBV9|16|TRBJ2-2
TGTGCCAGCAGCGCCCCGGAGGGGAAGAACACCGGGGAGCTGTTTTTT
CASSAPEGKNTGELFF
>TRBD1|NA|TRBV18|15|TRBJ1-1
TGTGCCAGCTCACCTTGGACAGGGGAAGACACTGAAGCTTTCTTT
CASSPWTGEDTEAFF
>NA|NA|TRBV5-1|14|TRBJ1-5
TGCGCCAGCAGCTTCGGAGGGTTCGGTCAGCCCCAGCATTTT
CASSFGGFGQPQHF
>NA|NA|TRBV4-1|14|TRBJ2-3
TGCGCCAGCAGCGCCCCCGGAGGGCCAGATACGCAGTATTTT
CASSAPGGPDTQYF
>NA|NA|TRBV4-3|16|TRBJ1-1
TGCGCCAGCAGCCACCCCCGAGTAGGAGGGAACACTGAAGCTTTCTTT
CASSHPRVGGNTEAFF
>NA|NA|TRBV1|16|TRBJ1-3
TGCACCAGCAGCCAAGTGACATCGAACTCTGGAAACACCATATATTTT
CTSSQVTSNSGNTIYF
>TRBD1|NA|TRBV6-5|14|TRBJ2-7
TGTGCCGGCAGCCGCACTAGGGACAGCTACGAGCAGTACTTC
CAGSRTRDSYEQYF
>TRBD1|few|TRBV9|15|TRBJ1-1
TGTGCCAGCAGCCTTCTCTTTGACAGGGCCACTGAAGCTTTCTTT
CASSLLFDRATEAFF
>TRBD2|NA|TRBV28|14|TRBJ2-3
TGTGCCAGCAGCTTAGCGGGAGTCACAGATACGCAGTATTTT
CASSLAGVTDTQYF
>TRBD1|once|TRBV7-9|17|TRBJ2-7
TGTGCCAGCAGTTATGGGCCCTCCGGGACAGGGGGGCACGAGCAGTACTTC
CASSYGPSGTGGHEQYF
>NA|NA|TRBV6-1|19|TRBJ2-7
TGTGCCAGCAGTGAATTGGTGGCAGGATCGGCTAGCGCGTCCTACGAGCAGTACTTC
CASSELVAGSASASYEQYF
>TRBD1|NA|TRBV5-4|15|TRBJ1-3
TGTGCCAGCAGCTCCCCGACAGGGTCAGGAAACACCATATATTTT
CASSSPTGSGNTIYF
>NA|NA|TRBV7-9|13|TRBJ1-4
TGTGCCAGCAGCAACAACAGGGAGCAAAAACTGTTTTTT
CASSNNREQKLFF
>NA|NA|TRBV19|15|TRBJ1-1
TGTGCCAGTAGTATAGTCGGCAGGGTGAACACTGAAGCTTTCTTT
CASSIVGRVNTEAFF
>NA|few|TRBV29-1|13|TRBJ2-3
TGCAGCGTTGAGCCTGGGGGCGCAGATACGCAGTATTTT
CSVEPGGADTQYF
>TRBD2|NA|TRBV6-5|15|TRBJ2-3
TGTGCCAGCAGTTACTTGCGGGGGAGCACAGATACGCAGTATTTT
CASSYLRGSTDTQYF
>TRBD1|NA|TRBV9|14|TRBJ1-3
TGTGCCAGCAGCCCAACAGGGGCTGGAAACACCATATATTTT
CASSPTGAGNTIYF
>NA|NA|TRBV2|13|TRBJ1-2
TGTGCCAGCAGTGTAGACAGTAACTATGGCTACACCTTC
CASSVDSNYGYTF
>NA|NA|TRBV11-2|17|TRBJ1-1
TGTGCCAGCAGCTTAGAGGCCAGCAGGATCATGAACACTGAAGCTTTCTTT
CASSLEASRIMNTEAFF
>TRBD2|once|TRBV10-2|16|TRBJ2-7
TGCGCCAGCAGACCCCTTACTAGCGGGAGTTCCTACGAGCAGTACTTC
CASRPLTSGSSYEQYF
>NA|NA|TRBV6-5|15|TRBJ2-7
TGTGCCAGCACCGACTCGGGGACTCCCCCCTACGAGCAGTACTTC
CASTDSGTPPYEQYF
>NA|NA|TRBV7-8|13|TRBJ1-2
TGTGCCAGCAGCTTAATGAACAGCTATGGCTACACCTTC
CASSLMNSYGYTF
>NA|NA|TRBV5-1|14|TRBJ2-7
TGCGCCAGCAGCTTCGGGGAGAGCTCCTACGAGCAGTACTTC
CASSFGESSYEQYF
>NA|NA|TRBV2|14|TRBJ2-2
TGTGCCAGCAGTGGGGAGGCGGAGGCCGGGGAGCTGTTTTTT
CASSGEAEAGELFF
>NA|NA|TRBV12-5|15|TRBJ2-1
TGTGCTAGTGGTCCCCCTAGCCTAGCCTACAATGAGCAGTTCTTC
CASGPPSLAYNEQFF
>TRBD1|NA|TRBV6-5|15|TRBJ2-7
TGTGCCAGCAGTTACTCGGGACAGGGGCTCACGGGGCAGTACTTC
CASSYSGQGLTGQYF
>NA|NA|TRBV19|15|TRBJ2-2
TGTGCCGCGACCCCCGGCTGGGCCGACACCGGGGAGCTGTTTTTT
CAATPGWADTGELFF
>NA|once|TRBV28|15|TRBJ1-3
TGTGCCAGCAGTTTCGGGGGGCGTATTGGAAACACCATATATTTT
CASSFGGRIGNTIYF
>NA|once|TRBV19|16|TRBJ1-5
TGTGCCAGTAGTATAGTTCAGGGGCTGGGCAATCAGCCCCAGCATTTT
CASSIVQGLGNQPQHF
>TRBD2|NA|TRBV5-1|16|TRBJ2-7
TGCGCCAGCAGCTTGGAGAGCGGGGGGGCCGTTAAGGAGCAGTACTTC
CASSLESGGAVKEQYF
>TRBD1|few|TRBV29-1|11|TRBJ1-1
TGCAGCGTGAGGAGGACAGGGGATACTTTCTTT
CSVRRTGDTFF
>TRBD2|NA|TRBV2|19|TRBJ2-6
TGTGCCAGCAGGGTCCTTGGGACTAGCGGGTACTCTGGGGCCAACGTCCTGACTTTC
CASRVLGTSGYSGANVLTF